A selection of T cell receptor beta chains follows, all from one sample in a study of CXCR3-negative and CXCR3-positive naive CD8 T cells. TCRdb re-called the 5' RACE reads; one entry per CDR3 protein, DNA not given. This table holds tens of thousands of distinct CDR3 sequences. The sequencing sample was made of memory CD8+ T cells from blood. All receptors come from a human donor in good health. Some clones in this sample may be carry-over from other donors' samples. Each CDR3 is given with its conserved first and last residue.

j_gene: TRBJ1-1; v_gene: TRBV10-1; CDR3aa: CATGTGLNTEAFF
j_gene: TRBJ2-7; v_gene: TRBV28; CDR3aa: CASSGYSHEQYF
j_gene: TRBJ2-1; v_gene: TRBV7-9; CDR3aa: CASSAQGVEQFF
j_gene: TRBJ2-3; v_gene: TRBV28; CDR3aa: CASSLQGVGWADTQYF
j_gene: TRBJ2-7; v_gene: TRBV27; CDR3aa: CASSPDGWSYEQYF
j_gene: TRBJ2-1; v_gene: TRBV7-9; CDR3aa: CASSLGGSAYNEQFF
j_gene: TRBJ1-2; v_gene: TRBV20-1; CDR3aa: CSARGLAGINYGYTF
j_gene: TRBJ2-3; v_gene: TRBV7-9; CDR3aa: CASSYAEGTDTQYF
j_gene: TRBJ1-2; v_gene: TRBV6-5; CDR3aa: CASRPQQGASYGYTF
j_gene: TRBJ2-1; v_gene: TRBV25-1; CDR3aa: CASSERRRGGNYNEQFF
j_gene: TRBJ1-1; v_gene: TRBV7-6; CDR3aa: CASSFGTGDTEAFF
j_gene: TRBJ1-3; v_gene: TRBV20-1; CDR3aa: CSARDRTGGSGNTIYF
j_gene: TRBJ1-1; v_gene: TRBV7-9; CDR3aa: CASSLDGGNTEAFF